What follows are 19 T cell receptor beta chains derived from one specimen sequenced in a study of cytomegalovirus exposure and HLA in healthy donors. The PCR made use of 60 Vbeta and 13 Jbeta primers. Profiling relied on immunoSEQ multiplex PCR, and the TCRdb table lists in-frame clones only, not all of them. Among around 150,000 clones listed, 75% to 90% were seen once. Sample: PBMCs. The receptors come from a man aged 40-49 years in good health and CMV-seronegative.

The table lists this clone with a count of one. The chain joins TRBV4-2 to TRBJ1-5; D call uncertain. V shed 3 bases and J shed 5 bases, with 8 bases lying between them. The CDR3 totals 13 residues. CDR1 and CDR2 (germline): LGHNA, YNFKEQ. CDR3 DNA: TGTGCCAGCAGCCAGTCAGTCTATCAGCCCCAGCATTTT. It encodes CASSQSVYQPQHF.

The chain recombines TRBV19 with TRBJ2-7; 9 bases are a match to TRBD1. The length of the CDR3 is 14 residues. V lost 5 bases, J lost 3 bases, and 5 bases stayed unmatched. Per germline, CDR1 LNHDA and CDR2 SQIVND (reference sequence). CDR3 residues: CASSLRQGGYEQYF. In nucleotides, the CDR3 is TGTGCCAGTAGTCTCCGACAGGGGGGCTACGAGCAGTACTTC. The full variable domain, its missing parts supplied by reference TRBV19 and TRBJ2-7, is DGGITQSPKYLFRKEGQNVTLSCEQNLNHDAMYWYRQDPGQGLRLIYYSQIVNDFQKGDIAEGYSVSREKKESFPLTVTSAQKNPTAFYLCASSLRQGGYEQYFGPGTRLTVT.

The genes are TRBV5-4 and TRBJ2-3; D possibly corresponds to TRBD2 (7 bases). From germline, CDR1 is SGHNT and CDR2 YYREEE (reference sequence). Trimming took off 0 bases at V and 4 bases at J, with 12 bases between the two ends. The CDR3 has 15 residues. DNA of the CDR3: TGTGCCAGCAGCTTGGGGCAGGGGAGGGCAGATACGCAGTATTTT. This sequence encodes CASSLGQGRADTQYF.

The rearrangement links TRBV7-9 to TRBJ1-1; no clear D gene. CDR1 is SEHNR and CDR2 is FQNEAQ in the germline V gene (reference sequence). With 3 bases removed from V and 3 bases from J, the gap between germline ends came to 11 bases. This CDR3 has 14 residues. DNA of the CDR3: TGTGCCAGCAGCTTGGAGGGAAGGGACACTGAAGCTTTCTTT. Its protein product is CASSLEGRDTEAFF.

The V and J genes are TRBV7-3 and TRBJ2-5; TRBD1 aligns across 8 bases. J was trimmed by 5 bases and V by 8 bases; bases with no gene match: 7. Germline V lookup: CDR1 SGHTA, CDR2 FQGTGA. This CDR3 region has 13 residues. This chain's CDR3 is CASGQGLRETQYF. The CDR3, as DNA: TGTGCCAGCGGACAGGGTTTAAGGGAGACCCAGTACTTC.

The table lists this clone with a count of one. The chain combines TRBV2 with TRBJ2-7; 8 bases match TRBD2. CDR1 and CDR2 (germline): SNHLY, FYNNEI. V lost 2 bases, J lost 12 bases, and 9 bases stayed unmatched. The CDR3 consists of 13 residues. The CDR3 DNA reads TGTGCCAGCAGTGAATCCTATAGCGGGGTTCGGTACTTC. Protein sequence: CASSESYSGVRYF.

The gene calls are TRBV5-6 and TRBJ1-2, with 8 bases lining up with TRBD1. This CDR3 spans 14 amino acids. Losses at the gene ends were 2 bases for V and 4 bases for J; bases not matched to a gene: 4. The germline V gene encodes CDR1 SGHDT and CDR2 YYEEEE. CDR3 DNA: TGTGCCAGCAGCTTCCGACAGGGGAGCTATGGCTACACCTTC. It translates to CASSFRQGSYGYTF.

The rearrangement joins TRBV27 to TRBJ1-2; TRBD1 matches at 7 bases. Trimming removed 8 bases from V and 7 bases from J; junction bases left unmatched: 13. This CDR3 has 14 amino acids. Per the germline V gene, CDR1 is MNHEY and CDR2 is SMNVEV (reference sequence). The CDR3 reads CASREGASRSGYTF. DNA of the CDR3: TGTGCCAGCCGTGAGGGGGCATCGAGATCTGGCTACACCTTC.

The chain has TRBV27 and TRBJ2-7; 9 bases are shared with TRBD2. V lost 3 bases and J lost 2; bases outside the gene matches: 2. Germline CDR1 and CDR2: MNHEY and SMNVEV (reference sequence). The CDR3 is 14 amino acids. CDR3 sequence (DNA): TGTGCCAGCAGTTTGCGGGGGGGACCCTACGAGCAGTACTTC. Translated, it gives CASSLRGGPYEQYF.

This chain links TRBV7-9 with TRBJ1-1, with 10 bases fitting TRBD1. V dropped 1 base and J dropped 4; count of bases not matched to a gene: 3. The CDR3 is 15 amino acids. The germline CDR1 and CDR2 sequences are SEHNR and FQNEAQ (reference sequence). The CDR3 sequence is CASSLGRTGGTEAFF. CDR3 in DNA: TGTGCCAGCAGCTTAGGGAGGACAGGGGGCACTGAAGCTTTCTTT.

The genes are TRBV2 and TRBJ1-6, with D possibly TRBD1 on 6 matching bases. CDR1 is SNHLY and CDR2 is FYNNEI in the germline V gene. CDR3 length: 14 residues. V lost 6 bases to trimming and J lost 9 bases, with 15 bases between them. CDR3 sequence: CASREQGIRSPLHF. DNA for the CDR3: TGTGCCAGCAGGGAACAGGGAATCCGTTCACCCCTCCACTTT. Together with reference TRBV2 and TRBJ1-6, the CDR3 gives the full variable domain: EPEVTQTPSHQVTQMGQEVILRCVPISNHLYFYWYRQILGQKVEFLVSFYNNEISEKSEIFDDQFSVERPDGSNFTLKIRSTKLEDSAMYFCASREQGIRSPLHFGNGTRLTVT.

The chain links TRBV30 to TRBJ1-2, with D perhaps TRBD1 (5 bases). V gave up 5 bases and J gave up 6 bases, with 13 bases separating them. Germline V lookup: CDR1 GTSNPN, CDR2 SVGIG (reference sequence). The CDR3 covers 12 residues. CDR3 DNA: TGTGCCTGGGGACATCTCGAAAATGGCTACACCTTC. It specifies CAWGHLENGYTF.

The chain employs TRBV5-4 and TRBJ2-1; TRBD2 matches at 9 bases. Trimming at V came to 0 bases and at J to 3 bases, leaving 1 base not matched to a gene. Looked up from germline, CDR1 is SGHNT and CDR2 is YYREEE (reference sequence). CDR3 length: 15 residues. CDR3 DNA sequence: TGTGCCAGCAGCTTGGCGCGGGGGGGCTACAATGAGCAGTTCTTC. As protein: CASSLARGGYNEQFF.

The chain carries TRBV5-1 and TRBJ2-7; tentatively, D is TRBD2 (6 bases). Germline V gives CDR1 SGHRS, CDR2 YFSETQ. The CDR3 covers 14 residues. The V end lost 0 bases, the J end lost 1 base, and 8 bases lay between the germline ends. The CDR3 is CASSLAGGSYEQYF. The CDR3 coding sequence is TGCGCCAGCAGCTTGGCCGGGGGATCCTACGAGCAGTACTTC.

The V and J genes are TRBV18 and TRBJ1-5, with 10 positions matching TRBD1. This CDR3 is built from 16 residues. With 3 bases clipped from V and 4 bases from J, the junction kept 6 bases outside the gene matches. In germline, CDR1 is KGHSH, CDR2 LQKENI. This chain's CDR3 is CASSPGDRGRNQPQHF. The CDR3 DNA follows: TGTGCCAGCTCACCGGGGGACAGGGGACGGAATCAGCCCCAGCATTTT.

The chain couples TRBV4-1 to TRBJ2-7; 7 bases agree with TRBD2. The CDR3 is made up of 15 amino acids. Trimming at V came to 1 base and at J to 2 bases, leaving 5 bases not matched to a gene. Germline V lookup: CDR1 MGHRA, CDR2 YSYEKL. This CDR3 is CASSQVTSAAYEQYF. CDR3 coding DNA: TGCGCCAGCAGCCAAGTCACTAGCGCGGCCTACGAGCAGTACTTC.

The chain employs TRBV28 and TRBJ1-5, with TRBD1 matching over 7 bases. This CDR3 spans 14 amino acids. Trimming at V came to 6 bases and at J to 0 bases, leaving 2 bases not matched to a gene. The germline V gene has CDR1 MDHEN and CDR2 SYDVKM. This CDR3 reads CASSQGGSNQPQHF. The CDR3 coding sequence is TGTGCCAGCAGCCAGGGGGGTAGCAATCAGCCCCAGCATTTT.

The CDR3 loop reads CASSPKLGGGYTGELFF. The CDR3 region has the DNA TGTGCCAGCAGCCCCAAGTTGGGCGGGGGTTACACCGGGGAGCTGTTTTTT. V is TRBV7-2 and J is TRBJ2-2, with 7 bases identical to TRBD2. The J segment lost 3 bases and the V segment lost 5 bases, leaving 12 bases of the junction unmatched. CDR3 length: 17 residues. Germline V gene sequence: CDR1 SGHTA, CDR2 FQGNSA.

V usage is TRBV11-2 and J usage is TRBJ2-5, with D possibly TRBD2 on 6 matching bases. The assigned J gene may be wrong: the sequence end matches TRBJ2-7 better. This CDR3 is 14 amino acids long. Germline V gene data show CDR1 as SGHAT and CDR2 as FQNNGV. CDR3 sequence reads: CASSLYGGSYEQYF. DNA of the CDR3: TGTGCCAGCAGCTTATACGGGGGTTCCTACGAGCAGTACTTC.